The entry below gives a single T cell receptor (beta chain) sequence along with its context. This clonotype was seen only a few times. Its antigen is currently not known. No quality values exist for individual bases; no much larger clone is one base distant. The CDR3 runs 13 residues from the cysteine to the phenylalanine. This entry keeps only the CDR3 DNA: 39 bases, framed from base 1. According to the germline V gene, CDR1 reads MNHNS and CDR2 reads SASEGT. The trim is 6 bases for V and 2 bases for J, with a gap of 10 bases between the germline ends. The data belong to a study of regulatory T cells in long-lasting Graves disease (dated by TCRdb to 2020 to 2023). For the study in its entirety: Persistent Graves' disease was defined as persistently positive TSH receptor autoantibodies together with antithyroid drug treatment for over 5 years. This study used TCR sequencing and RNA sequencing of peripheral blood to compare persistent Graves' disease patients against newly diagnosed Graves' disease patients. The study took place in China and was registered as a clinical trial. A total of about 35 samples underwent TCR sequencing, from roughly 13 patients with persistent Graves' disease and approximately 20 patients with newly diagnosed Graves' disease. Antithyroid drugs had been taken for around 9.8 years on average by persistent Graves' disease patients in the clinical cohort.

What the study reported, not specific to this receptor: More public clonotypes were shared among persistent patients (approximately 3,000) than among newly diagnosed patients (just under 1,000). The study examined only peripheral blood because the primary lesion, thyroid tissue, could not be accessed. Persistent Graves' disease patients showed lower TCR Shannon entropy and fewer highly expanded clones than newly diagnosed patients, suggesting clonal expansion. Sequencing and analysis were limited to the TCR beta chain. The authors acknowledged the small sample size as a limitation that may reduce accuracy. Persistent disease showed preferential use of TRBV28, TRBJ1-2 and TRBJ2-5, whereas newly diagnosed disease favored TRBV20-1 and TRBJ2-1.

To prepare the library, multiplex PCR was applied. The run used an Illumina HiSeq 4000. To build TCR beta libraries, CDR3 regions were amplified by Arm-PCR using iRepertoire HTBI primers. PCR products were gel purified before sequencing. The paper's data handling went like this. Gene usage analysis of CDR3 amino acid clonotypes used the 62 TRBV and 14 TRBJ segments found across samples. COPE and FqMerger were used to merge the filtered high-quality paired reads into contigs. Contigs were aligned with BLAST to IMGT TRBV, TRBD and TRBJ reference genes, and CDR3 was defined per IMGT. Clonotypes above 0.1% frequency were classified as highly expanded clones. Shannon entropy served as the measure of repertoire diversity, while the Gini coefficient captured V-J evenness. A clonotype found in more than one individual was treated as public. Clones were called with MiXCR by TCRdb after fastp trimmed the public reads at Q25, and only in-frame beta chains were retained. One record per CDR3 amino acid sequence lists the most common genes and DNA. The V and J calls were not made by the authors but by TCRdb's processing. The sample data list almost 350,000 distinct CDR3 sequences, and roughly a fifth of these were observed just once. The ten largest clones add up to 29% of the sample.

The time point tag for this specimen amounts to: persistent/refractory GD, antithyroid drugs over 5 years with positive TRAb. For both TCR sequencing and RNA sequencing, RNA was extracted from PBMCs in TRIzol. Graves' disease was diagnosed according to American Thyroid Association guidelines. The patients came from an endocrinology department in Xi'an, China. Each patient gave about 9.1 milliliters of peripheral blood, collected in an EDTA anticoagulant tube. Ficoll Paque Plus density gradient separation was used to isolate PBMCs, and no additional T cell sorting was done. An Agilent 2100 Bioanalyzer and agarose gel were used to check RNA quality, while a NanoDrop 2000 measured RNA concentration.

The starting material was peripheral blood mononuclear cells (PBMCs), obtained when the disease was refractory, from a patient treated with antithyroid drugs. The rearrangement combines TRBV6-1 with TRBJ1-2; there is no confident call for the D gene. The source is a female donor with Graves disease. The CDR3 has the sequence CASRDSGNYGYTF. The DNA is TGTGCCAGCAGGGACTCGGGGAACTATGGCTACACCTTC.